The 14 T cell receptor beta chains reported below all come from one sample, sequenced in a study of CD8 T cells in Susac syndrome. When the RNA was reverse transcribed, random hexamers were used with an input of roughly 0.5 to 1 ug. TCRdb re-called the immunoSEQ multiplex PCR reads through MiXCR, storing one row per CDR3 protein. The sample has some 150,000 distinct CDR3 sequences; roughly 94% are singletons. Sequencing input: CD4+ T cells from PBMCs. Receptors originate from a human donor in good health.

V usage is TRBV10-3 and J usage is TRBJ1-1, with TRBD1 as a possible D gene (6 bases). The CDR3 is made up of 15 amino acids. Germline V lookup: CDR1 ENHRY, CDR2 SYGVKD. V shed 7 bases and J shed 0 bases, with 15 bases lying between them. CDR3 nucleotide sequence: TGTGCCATCAAAATGGGGGGGGCGATGAACACTGAAGCTTTCTTT. It yields the protein CAIKMGGAMNTEAFF.

About this clonotype: The CDR3 does not close with the conserved phenylalanine or tryptophan, likely indicating a read error. The V and J genes are TRBV19 and TRBJ1-1; D is undetermined. This CDR3 comprises 14 residues. V gave up 7 bases and J gave up 1 base, with 13 bases separating them. Germline CDR1 LNHDA, CDR2 SQIVND (reference sequence). Here the CDR3 reads CASNPGLGNTEAFL. The CDR3 DNA sequence: TGTGCCAGTAACCCTGGACTCGGGAACACTGAAGCTTTCTTG.

The chain has TRBV15 and TRBJ1-2; 9 nucleotides match TRBD1. This CDR3 region has 15 residues. Looked up from germline, CDR1 is LNHNV and CDR2 is YYDKDF (reference sequence). V trimming: 2 bases; J trimming: 4 bases; junction bases outside the gene matches: 5. The DNA of the CDR3 is TGTGCCACCAGCAGATACACACAGGGGGCCTATGGCTACACCTTC. It translates to CATSRYTQGAYGYTF.

V usage is TRBV27 and J usage is TRBJ2-3; D remains ambiguous. Trimming pared 6 bases from V and 0 bases from J, leaving 4 bases between. Germline V gene data show CDR1 as MNHEY and CDR2 as SMNVEV (reference sequence). The CDR3 covers 12 residues. The CDR3 is CASSASTDTQYF. The CDR3 DNA reads as TGTGCCAGCAGCGCGAGCACAGATACGCAGTATTTT.

The rearrangement links TRBV4-2 to TRBJ2-3, with 7 bases identical to TRBD2. Germline CDR1 is LGHNA and CDR2 is YNFKEQ. The CDR3 covers 17 residues. V shed 0 bases, J shed 4 bases, and the junction held 10 bases outside the gene matches. Here the CDR3 reads CASSQDAPAGESDTQYF. The CDR3 DNA reads TGTGCCAGCAGCCAAGATGCGCCCGCGGGAGAGTCAGATACGCAGTATTTT.

The V and J genes are TRBV20-1 and TRBJ2-3, with 11 positions matching TRBD2. The ends lost 0 bases at V and 3 bases at J; junction bases unmatched: 8. Looked up from germline, CDR1 is DFQATT and CDR2 is SNEGSKA (reference sequence). This CDR3 contains 17 residues. In DNA, the CDR3 is TGCAGTGCTAGAGACCCCCTCACTAGCGGGAGAACAGATACGCAGTATTTT. Residues: CSARDPLTSGRTDTQYF.

The chain carries TRBV20-1 and TRBJ1-2; D not certain. The V gene lost 3 bases and the J gene lost 0 bases, with 8 bases spanning the gap. CDR3 length equals 13 residues. Germline V lookup: CDR1 DFQATT, CDR2 SNEGSKA (reference sequence). The CDR3 bases are TGCAGTGCTAGCGAGAATCCTAACTATGGCTACACCTTC. Encoded protein: CSASENPNYGYTF.

This chain uses TRBV29-1 with TRBJ2-1; 8 bases are shared with TRBD2. V was pared by 4 bases and J by 9 bases, with 11 bases of the junction left unmatched. The CDR3 is 14 amino acids. Per germline, CDR1 SQVTM and CDR2 ANQGSEA. CDR3 nucleotides: TGCAGCGTTGTAAGGCTAGCGGGTCGGAGTGAGCAGTTCTTC. This sequence encodes CSVVRLAGRSEQFF.

This chain connects TRBV7-3 to TRBJ2-2; 8 nucleotides agree with TRBD1. CDR1 is SGHTA and CDR2 is FQGTGA in the germline V gene. J gave up 1 base and V 4 bases, and 5 bases lay outside the gene matches. CDR3 size: 16 residues. CDR3 region: CASSSAGTGNTGELFF. CDR3 DNA: TGTGCCAGCAGCTCCGCCGGGACAGGGAACACCGGGGAGCTGTTTTTT.

In DNA form, the CDR3 reads TGCGCCAGCAGCCAACACAGGAACCAAGAGACCCAGTACTTC. It translates to CASSQHRNQETQYF. The rearrangement links TRBV4-1 to TRBJ2-5, with a possible D match to TRBD1 (5 bases). The CDR3 runs to 14 residues. Between the trimmed V and J ends, which lost 2 bases and 0 bases, there was a span of 7 bases. The V gene's germline CDR1 is MGHRA and CDR2 YSYEKL.

This clonotype appeared a single time. V and J are TRBV7-6 and TRBJ2-3; D not certain. Trimming pared 6 bases from V and 1 base from J, leaving 14 bases between. Germline CDR1 is SGHVS and CDR2 is FNYEAQ. The CDR3 is 15 amino acids. CDR3 sequence reads: CASRLAPTGTDTQYF. Written as DNA, the CDR3 is TGTGCCAGCAGACTCGCCCCCACAGGCACAGATACGCAGTATTTT.

The chain has TRBV27 and TRBJ1-2; D not certain. There are 13 residues in the CDR3. Germline V CDR1 and CDR2: MNHEY, SMNVEV (reference sequence). The germline V and J ends were trimmed by 4 bases and 4 bases, with 10 bases remaining between them. CDR3: CASSSTISYGYTF. The DNA for the CDR3 is TGTGCCAGCAGTTCTACAATTTCCTATGGCTACACCTTC.

The CDR3 bases are TGTGCCAGTAGTACCGGGAGGGCCTTGGGGAATGAGCAGTTCTTC. Residues: CASSTGRALGNEQFF. V gene TRBV19 combines with J gene TRBJ2-1, with 8 bases that match TRBD2. This CDR3 comprises 15 residues. Germline CDR1 reads LNHDA; CDR2 reads SQIVND (reference sequence). With V trimmed by 4 bases and J by 7 bases, 9 bases remained unmatched.

This clonotype was counted a single time. The V call is TRBV18, the J call TRBJ2-5; TRBD2 might be the D (6 bases). The CDR3 spans 12 residues. Germline V CDR1 and CDR2: KGHSH, LQKENI. The V gene lost 8 bases and the J gene lost 2 bases, with 9 bases spanning the gap. This CDR3 is CASRRGQETQYF. CDR3 DNA sequence: TGTGCCAGCAGGCGGGGTCAAGAGACCCAGTACTTC.